Presented here are 20 T cell receptor beta chains from one specimen sequenced in a study of cytomegalovirus exposure and HLA in healthy donors. Primers for the PCR totalled 60 Vbeta and 13 Jbeta. The table came from immunoSEQ multiplex PCR; TCRdb's copy has only in-frame clones and leaves some out. The repertoire has 78,000 or so clones, 62% of them found once; the top ten carry approximately 4%. The sequencing sample was made of PBMCs. Receptor source: a male donor in good health and CMV-seropositive.

The genes are TRBV29-1 and TRBJ2-5; tentatively, D is TRBD1 (6 bases). Germline lookup yields CDR1 SQVTM and CDR2 ANQGSEA. The CDR3 is made up of 12 amino acids. Between the trimmed V and J ends, which lost 4 bases and 6 bases, there was a span of 12 bases. The CDR3 DNA reads TGCAGCGTTGTATGGACAGTTAAGACCCAGTACTTC. This encodes CSVVWTVKTQYF. The complete variable domain, with remaining parts taken from reference TRBV29-1 and TRBJ2-5, reads SAVISQKPSRDICQRGTSLTIQCQVDSQVTMMFWYRQQPGQSLTLIATANQGSEATYESGFVIDKFPISRPNLTFSTLTVSNMSPEDSSIYLCSVVWTVKTQYFGPGTRLLVL.

V gene TRBV7-2 combines with J gene TRBJ2-2, with 8 positions matching TRBD2. CDR3 length: 17 amino acids. Germline V gives CDR1 SGHTA, CDR2 FQGNSA. V lost 3 bases, J lost 0 bases, and 6 bases stayed unmatched. CDR3 coding DNA: TGTGCCAGCAGCTTCGGGCGGGGACTAGCGAACACCGGGGAGCTGTTTTTT. Amino acid sequence: CASSFGRGLANTGELFF.

The chain recombines TRBV4-3 with TRBJ2-1, with D hard to call. The germline CDR1 and CDR2 sequences are LGHNA and YSLEER. This CDR3 has 13 amino acids. V was clipped by 4 bases and J by 11 bases, with 15 bases between them. CDR3 sequence reads: CASSPSEVSKQFF. The CDR3 region has the DNA TGCGCCAGCAGCCCCTCTGAGGTGTCGAAGCAGTTCTTC.

This chain uses TRBV5-4 with TRBJ2-7; 11 positions match TRBD1. The CDR3 has 15 residues. CDR1 is SGHNT and CDR2 is YYREEE in the germline V gene (reference sequence). The V segment lost 4 bases and the J segment 4 bases; nucleotides outside the gene matches: 7. CDR3 in amino acids: CASSPTGTGGYEQYF. DNA for the CDR3: TGTGCCAGCAGCCCAACCGGGACAGGGGGGTACGAGCAGTACTTC.

The genes are TRBV7-9 and TRBJ2-3; D is possibly TRBD1 (6 bases). The V gene lost 5 bases and the J gene lost 4 bases, with 22 bases spanning the gap. Germline V lookup: CDR1 SEHNR, CDR2 FQNEAQ (reference sequence). The CDR3 is made up of 17 amino acids. This CDR3 is CASSLLTGGLRADTQYF. In nucleotides, the CDR3 is TGTGCCAGCAGCCTTCTGACAGGCGGTCTTAGGGCAGATACGCAGTATTTT.

This clone was found a few times. The chain has TRBV19 and TRBJ2-7, with a possible D match to TRBD2 (5 bases). The V gene lost 10 bases and the J gene lost 1 base, with 17 bases spanning the gap. This CDR3 spans 14 amino acids. Germline CDR1 is LNHDA and CDR2 is SQIVND (reference sequence). CDR3: CATSRTGSSYEQYF. Here the CDR3 DNA reads TGTGCCACCTCACGGACTGGATCTTCCTACGAGCAGTACTTC.

The V and J genes are TRBV14 and TRBJ2-3; weak D call: TRBD2 (5 bases). The V and J ends lost 4 bases and 0 bases respectively, with 8 bases between them. The germline CDR1 and CDR2 sequences are SGHDN and FVKESK. The CDR3 is made up of 14 amino acids. Here the CDR3 DNA reads TGTGCCAGCAGCCCACCGGGGAGCACAGATACGCAGTATTTT. Its translation: CASSPPGSTDTQYF.

The rearrangement joins TRBV28 to TRBJ1-1; 7 bases are a match to TRBD1. J gave up 4 bases and V 4 bases, and 9 bases lay outside the gene matches. This CDR3 has 15 amino acids. Germline CDR1 is MDHEN and CDR2 is SYDVKM. The CDR3 reads CASSSTGKGGTEAFF. The CDR3 coding sequence is TGTGCCAGCAGTTCGACAGGGAAGGGCGGCACTGAAGCTTTCTTT. The full variable domain, completed using reference TRBV28 and TRBJ1-1, is DVKVTQSSRYLVKRTGEKVFLECVQDMDHENMFWYRQDPGLGLRLIYFSYDVKMKEKGDIPEGYSVSREKKERFSLILESASTNQTSMYLCASSSTGKGGTEAFFGQGTRLTVV.

V usage is TRBV6-1 and J usage is TRBJ2-4, with 8 bases identical to TRBD1. This CDR3 contains 13 residues. V shed 8 bases and J 3 bases; nucleotides not matched to a gene: 3. CDR1 and CDR2 (germline): MNHNS, SASEGT. CDR3 in amino acids: CASLQGDKNIQYF. CDR3 nucleotides: TGTGCCAGCCTACAGGGGGACAAAAACATTCAGTACTTC.

This clone showed up just a few times. At one boundary the junction diverges from the germline segment, which might be a read error. V gene TRBV6-1 combines with J gene TRBJ1-2; D unresolved. This CDR3 comprises 15 residues. Germline values: CDR1 MNHNS, CDR2 SASEGT. CDR3 protein: CASQIGMTRSDGYPF. The CDR3 nucleotides are TGTGCCAGCCAAATAGGGATGACTAGGTCCGATGGCTACCCCTTC.

This clone was picked up one time. The chain has TRBV4-3 and TRBJ2-2, with TRBD2 identical over 7 bases. Trimming at V came to 4 bases and at J to 5 bases, leaving 4 bases not matched to a gene. This CDR3 spans 14 amino acids. Germline V CDR1 and CDR2: LGHNA, YSLEER. CDR3 protein: CASSRRSGTGELFF. The CDR3 DNA reads TGCGCCAGCAGCCGACGTAGCGGGACCGGGGAGCTGTTTTTT.

The V and J genes are TRBV6-5 and TRBJ2-5; TRBD1 aligns across 7 bases. The germline V gene encodes CDR1 MNHEY and CDR2 SVGAGI. The CDR3 loop spans 15 amino acids. V trimming: 6 bases; J trimming: 0 bases; junction bases outside the gene matches: 7. CDR3 nucleotides: TGTGCCAGCAGCCCCCTGACAGGGAACCAAGAGACCCAGTACTTC. Translated: CASSPLTGNQETQYF.

The chain joins TRBV5-1 to TRBJ1-3, with D perhaps TRBD1 (6 bases). V shed 0 bases and J shed 4 bases, with 14 bases lying between them. Per germline, CDR1 SGHRS and CDR2 YFSETQ. The CDR3 covers 16 residues. CDR3 nucleotide sequence: TGCGCCAGCAGCTTGGCTCCAACAGGGACCGGAAACACCATATATTTT. It encodes CASSLAPTGTGNTIYF.

This CDR3 reads CASSPTGVHEQFF. CDR3 nucleotides: TGTGCCAGCAGCCCTACAGGGGTCCATGAGCAGTTCTTC. The chain employs TRBV7-9 and TRBJ2-1, with TRBD1 matching over 7 bases. V dropped 5 bases and J dropped 8; count of bases not matched to a gene: 6. In germline, CDR1 is SEHNR, CDR2 FQNEAQ (reference sequence). This CDR3 has 13 amino acids.

The chain couples TRBV11-2 to TRBJ2-5; TRBD2 might be the D (7 bases). Per germline, CDR1 SGHAT and CDR2 FQNNGV. The CDR3 sequence is 17 residues long. Trimming left V 2 bases short and J 1 base short, with 17 bases between. The CDR3 is CASSLWGGRAGQETQYF. CDR3 DNA sequence: TGTGCCAGCAGCTTATGGGGGGGGCGAGCGGGCCAAGAGACCCAGTACTTC.

The gene calls are TRBV7-2 and TRBJ1-1; TRBD1 agrees at 9 bases. Trimming removed 2 bases from V and 4 bases from J; junction bases left unmatched: 5. CDR1 and CDR2 (germline): SGHTA, FQGNSA. CDR3 size: 15 residues. The CDR3 protein is CASSLTGTGPTEAFF. DNA for the CDR3: TGTGCCAGCAGCTTAACCGGGACAGGGCCCACTGAAGCTTTCTTT.

The chain recombines TRBV5-4 with TRBJ1-6; D might be TRBD1 (5 bases). V shed 4 bases and J shed 3 bases, with 20 bases lying between them. The CDR3 is 18 amino acids. Germline CDR1 SGHNT, CDR2 YYREEE (reference sequence). The CDR3 nucleotides are TGTGCCAGCAGCGCTAGGGACTTCGGCTCGAACTATAATTCACCCCTCCACTTT. It yields the protein CASSARDFGSNYNSPLHF.

This rearrangement joins TRBV5-1 to TRBJ1-1; 12 bases are shared with TRBD1. Trimming at V came to 2 bases and at J to 8 bases, leaving 7 bases not matched to a gene. Germline V CDR1 and CDR2: SGHRS, YFSETQ. This CDR3 has 15 residues. In DNA, the CDR3 is TGCGCCAGCAGCTTCGGGACAGGGGGCCCGATGGAAGCTTTCTTT. Translation: CASSFGTGGPMEAFF.

This rearrangement joins TRBV28 to TRBJ1-2, with 10 positions matching TRBD1. The V and J ends lost 4 bases and 4 bases, in that order; junction bases with no gene match: 6. This CDR3 region has 15 residues. Germline-derived CDR1 and CDR2 are MDHEN and SYDVKM. The CDR3 loop reads CASSSYRDRGYGYTF. The CDR3 DNA sequence: TGTGCCAGCAGTTCTTACCGGGACAGGGGCTATGGCTACACCTTC.

This chain connects TRBV27 to TRBJ1-2, with D possibly matching TRBD1 (5 bases). V dropped 6 bases and J dropped 5 bases, with 7 bases sitting between them. Per the germline V gene, CDR1 is MNHEY and CDR2 is SMNVEV (reference sequence). The CDR3 has 11 residues. CDR3 DNA: TGTGCCAGCAGCTCAGGGTATGGCTACACCTTC. Translation gives CASSSGYGYTF.